The 28 T cell receptor beta chains below were found in one sample sequenced in a study of beta chain features in type 1 diabetes. Investigators reverse transcribed all isolated RNA, so they sequenced expressed TCRB transcripts. The assay was immunoSEQ multiplex PCR, and TCRdb's table has in-frame clones only and misses some. The sample contains 970,000 or so clones, about 17% of which appear only once. Input material: naive CD4+ T cells from blood. The receptors derive from a woman between 18 and 30 years old in good health.

A few counts support this clone. The rearrangement links TRBV10-3 to TRBJ2-2; 8 bases line up with TRBD1. The length of the CDR3 is 15 residues. V trimming: 6 bases; J trimming: 1 base; junction bases outside the gene matches: 4. The V gene's germline CDR1 is ENHRY and CDR2 SYGVKD. The CDR3 is CAIRHGTGNTGELFF. CDR3 DNA sequence: TGTGCCATCAGACACGGGACAGGGAACACCGGGGAGCTGTTTTTT.

There are a few counts of this clone. The chain joins TRBV9 to TRBJ2-1; D gene ambiguous. Germline lookup yields CDR1 SGDLS and CDR2 YYNGEE. The CDR3 totals 13 residues. Trimming removed 0 bases from V and 10 bases from J, with 11 bases in between. The CDR3 region is CASSVGPAAEQFF. Here the CDR3 DNA reads TGTGCCAGCAGCGTAGGACCGGCGGCCGAGCAGTTCTTC.

In its sample, this clone was seen a few times. V is TRBV6-5 and J is TRBJ1-5; 8 nucleotides match TRBD1. The CDR3 spans 15 residues. Per the germline V gene, CDR1 is MNHEY and CDR2 is SVGAGI. V lost 5 bases and J lost 4; bases outside the gene matches: 7. The CDR3 nucleotides read TGTGCCAGCAGTCCGCAGGGACAGGCAAATCAGCCCCAGCATTTT. Translated, it gives CASSPQGQANQPQHF.

The V and J genes are TRBV27 and TRBJ2-2; 9 bases are a match to TRBD2. CDR3 size: 16 residues. The trim removed 3 bases at V and 2 bases at J, leaving 4 bases unmatched. Germline lookup yields CDR1 MNHEY and CDR2 SMNVEV (reference sequence). The CDR3 nucleotides read TGTGCCAGCAGTTTTAGCGGGAGCCGAAACACCGGGGAGCTGTTTTTT. Translating it yields CASSFSGSRNTGELFF.

The chain links TRBV7-9 to TRBJ1-5; 8 bases are a match to TRBD1. The V gene's germline CDR1 is SEHNR and CDR2 FQNEAQ (reference sequence). The CDR3 contains 16 residues. Unmatched junction bases numbered 6, after V lost 3 bases and J lost 2 bases. The CDR3 DNA follows: TGTGCCAGCAGCTTTGCGGACAGGGAGGGCAATCAGCCCCAGCATTTT. Its protein product is CASSFADREGNQPQHF.

The chain uses TRBV4-3 and TRBJ2-1; TRBD2 might be the D (5 bases). This CDR3 contains 15 residues. V was shortened by 4 bases and J by 4 bases, with 14 bases between the two germline ends. Per the germline V gene, CDR1 is LGHNA and CDR2 is YSLEER. DNA of the CDR3: TGCGCCAGCAGCCCCTCCAGCGGACCGTACAATGAGCAGTTCTTC. The encoded protein is CASSPSSGPYNEQFF.

The CDR3 sequence is CAIRDSQSSYNEQFF. CDR3 nucleotides: TGTGCCATCAGGGACTCCCAAAGCTCCTACAATGAGCAGTTCTTC. The chain has TRBV10-3 and TRBJ2-1; D perhaps matches TRBD2 (5 bases). V was clipped by 6 bases and J by 0 bases, with 12 bases between them. Germline-derived CDR1 and CDR2 are ENHRY and SYGVKD. The CDR3 is 15 residues long.

This clone was counted a few times. This chain connects TRBV2 to TRBJ1-5, with no clear D. V lost 2 bases to trimming and J lost 5 bases, with 10 bases between them. The CDR3 is 14 amino acids. The germline V gene has CDR1 SNHLY and CDR2 FYNNEI. The CDR3 coding sequence is TGTGCCAGCAGTGAAATACAGTCAGATCAGCCCCAGCATTTT. Amino acid sequence: CASSEIQSDQPQHF.

J is TRBJ2-3 and V is TRBV11-2; no clear D. Per the germline V gene, CDR1 is SGHAT and CDR2 is FQNNGV. The CDR3 is 14 residues long. V lost 1 base and J 2 bases, leaving 7 bases between the germline ends. CDR3 nucleotides: TGTGCCAGCAGCTTAGGCCCGAACACAGATACGCAGTATTTT. Translated, it gives CASSLGPNTDTQYF.

This clone was seen a few times. This chain joins TRBV27 and TRBJ2-2; D perhaps matches TRBD2 (5 bases). Trimming removed 7 bases at V and 7 bases at J, with 10 bases between. The CDR3 spans 12 residues. The germline V gene encodes CDR1 MNHEY and CDR2 SMNVEV (reference sequence). Written as DNA, the CDR3 is TGTGCCAGCACCTCCCGGGGCGGGGAGCTGTTTTTT. The encoded protein is CASTSRGGELFF.

The sample holds one count of this clone. The chain recombines TRBV25-1 with TRBJ1-4, with TRBD1 matching over 8 bases. Germline CDR1 reads MGHDK; CDR2 reads SYGVNS. CDR3 size: 16 residues. Trimming at V came to 4 bases and at J to 4 bases, leaving 8 bases not matched to a gene. The CDR3 sequence is CASSALGTGLNEKLFF. CDR3 sequence (DNA): TGTGCCAGCAGTGCCCTTGGGACAGGCCTTAATGAAAAACTGTTTTTT.

This clone was observed a few times. The chain is built from TRBV10-3 and TRBJ2-3; D might be TRBD2 (5 bases). The V gene lost 6 bases and the J gene lost 1 base, with 8 bases spanning the gap. This CDR3 has 13 residues. Germline lookup yields CDR1 ENHRY and CDR2 SYGVKD. The CDR3, as DNA: TGTGCCATCAGCCCAGCGGGCACAGATACGCAGTATTTT. This translates into CAISPAGTDTQYF.

In nucleotides, the CDR3 is TGTGCCAGCAGCTCCGCCGGAGGAGGCTACACCTTC. Its protein product is CASSSAGGGYTF. The chain employs TRBV6-4 and TRBJ1-2; D unclear. V was clipped by 6 bases and J by 8 bases, with 13 bases between them. Germline V gene sequence: CDR1 MRHNA, CDR2 SNTAGT. The CDR3 totals 12 residues.

The chain carries TRBV29-1 and TRBJ2-6; unclear D gene. With 4 bases removed from V and 1 base from J, the gap between germline ends came to 8 bases. Germline CDR1 is SQVTM and CDR2 is ANQGSEA. The CDR3 totals 14 residues. CDR3 protein: CSVVDRSGANVLTF. CDR3 coding DNA: TGCAGCGTTGTTGATAGATCTGGGGCCAACGTCCTGACTTTC. Variable domain in full (rest from reference TRBV29-1 and TRBJ2-6): SAVISQKPSRDICQRGTSLTIQCQVDSQVTMMFWYRQQPGQSLTLIATANQGSEATYESGFVIDKFPISRPNLTFSTLTVSNMSPEDSSIYLCSVVDRSGANVLTFGAGSRLTVL.

This clone has just a few counts. V is TRBV7-9 and J is TRBJ1-1; D is unclear. V shed 8 bases and J shed 3 bases, with 13 bases lying between them. This CDR3 region has 13 residues. Germline CDR1 SEHNR, CDR2 FQNEAQ (reference sequence). The CDR3 region is CASHKATDTEAFF. CDR3 in DNA: TGTGCCAGCCATAAGGCCACGGACACTGAAGCTTTCTTT.

Written as DNA, the CDR3 is TGTGCCAGCAGCTTCGACCAGCATGGGCAGCAGTACTTC. This encodes CASSFDQHGQQYF. V usage is TRBV11-2 and J usage is TRBJ2-7; no clear D. Deletions cut 3 bases from V and 8 bases from J, with 14 bases between. Per germline, CDR1 SGHAT and CDR2 FQNNGV. The CDR3 length is 13 residues.

The chain has TRBV10-3 and TRBJ2-1; D might be TRBD2 (5 bases). V lost 0 bases to trimming and J lost 6 bases, with 12 bases between them. The CDR3 is 15 amino acids. Germline lookup yields CDR1 ENHRY and CDR2 SYGVKD. The CDR3 spells CAISESVLASNEQFF. The CDR3 nucleotides read TGTGCCATCAGTGAGTCTGTCCTAGCTTCCAATGAGCAGTTCTTC.

V is TRBV7-2 and J is TRBJ2-7, with D unclear. V lost 1 base and J lost 1, with 14 bases in between. The CDR3 spans 16 residues. The V gene's germline CDR1 is SGHTA and CDR2 FQGNSA. CDR3: CASSLGNLGGSYEQYF. CDR3 bases: TGTGCCAGCAGCTTAGGGAACCTAGGCGGTTCCTACGAGCAGTACTTC.

This clone was seen only a few times. The chain employs TRBV27 and TRBJ2-4; D could derive from TRBD1 or TRBD2 (5 bases each). The CDR3 runs 13 residues. Germline assignment: CDR1 MNHEY and CDR2 SMNVEV (reference sequence). Trimming removed 6 bases at V and 6 bases at J, with 12 bases between. The CDR3 loop is CASSKDGANIQYF. The CDR3 DNA is TGTGCCAGCAGCAAGGACGGGGCAAACATTCAGTACTTC.

This chain links TRBV18 with TRBJ2-7; D is uncertain. Germline assignment: CDR1 KGHSH and CDR2 LQKENI. The CDR3 contains 14 residues. The V end was cut by 3 bases, the J end by 4 bases, with 13 bases between. The CDR3 DNA is TGTGCCAGCTCACCCCCATCCGACTTATACGAGCAGTACTTC. Amino acids: CASSPPSDLYEQYF.

The chain combines TRBV10-3 with TRBJ2-2; D may match TRBD1 or TRBD2 (5 bases each). The CDR3 is 12 amino acids. CDR1 ENHRY and CDR2 SYGVKD come from the germline V gene. Trimming shortened V by 4 bases and J by 13 bases, and 13 bases separated the two germline ends. CDR3 in amino acids: CAISVAGTLLFF. The CDR3 DNA follows: TGTGCCATCAGTGTAGCCGGGACCTTGCTGTTTTTT.

There are a few counts of this clone. The rearrangement uses TRBV29-1 and TRBJ2-1; possibly TRBD1 for D (5 bases). V gave up 7 bases and J gave up 3 bases, with 10 bases separating them. CDR1 SQVTM and CDR2 ANQGSEA come from the germline V gene. CDR3 length equals 12 residues. The DNA for the CDR3 is TGCAGCGGTGACAGAAACTACAATGAGCAGTTCTTC. It codes for CSGDRNYNEQFF.

The chain links TRBV4-1 to TRBJ2-7, with D hard to call. V was clipped by 0 bases and J by 10 bases, with 10 bases between them. The CDR3 is 12 amino acids. Germline loops: CDR1 MGHRA, CDR2 YSYEKL. The CDR3 DNA reads as TGCGCCAGCAGCCAAGATTTGTTTACTCAGTACTTC. It translates to CASSQDLFTQYF.

This clone was observed a handful of times. This chain joins TRBV2 and TRBJ2-1; tentatively, D is TRBD1 (6 bases). CDR1 and CDR2 from the germline V gene are SNHLY and FYNNEI. The CDR3 totals 12 residues. V gave up 6 bases and J gave up 5 bases, with 8 bases separating them. CDR3 in amino acids: CASSHRDNEQFF. For the CDR3, the DNA is TGTGCCAGCAGCCACAGGGACAATGAGCAGTTCTTC.

This clone came up a few times. Here the CDR3 reads CASSVARSPDTQYF. The CDR3 nucleotides are TGTGCCAGCAGCGTAGCTCGGAGTCCGGATACGCAGTATTTT. The chain recombines TRBV9 with TRBJ2-3; unclear D gene. The CDR3 runs to 14 residues. The V end was cut by 0 bases, the J end by 6 bases, with 11 bases between. Germline CDR1 reads SGDLS; CDR2 reads YYNGEE.

With regard to this clone: A clone one base away is much larger, so this may be a read error. The chain is built from TRBV7-9 and TRBJ2-5, with no clear D. The last part of the DNA fits TRBJ2-7 better; the J call may be wrong. CDR3 length equals 11 residues. The germline V gene has CDR1 SEHNR and CDR2 FQNEAQ (reference sequence). CDR3 nucleotide sequence: TGTGCCAGCAGCCCCTCCTACGAGCAGTACTTC. As protein: CASSPSYEQYF.

The chain recombines TRBV2 with TRBJ1-2, with D unclear. The CDR3 has 13 amino acids. V lost 3 bases and J lost 5, with 10 bases in between. Germline loops: CDR1 SNHLY, CDR2 FYNNEI. CDR3 coding DNA: TGTGCCAGCAGTGATGGGGAGCGGTATGGCTACACCTTC. It encodes CASSDGERYGYTF.

This clone showed up just a few times. The rearrangement joins TRBV2 to TRBJ2-5; D is unresolved. Trimming stripped 6 bases from V and 2 bases from J, with 10 bases between. The CDR3 has 13 amino acids. CDR1 SNHLY and CDR2 FYNNEI come from the germline V gene. Here the CDR3 reads CASSQVPQETQYF. The CDR3 DNA reads TGTGCCAGCAGCCAGGTGCCGCAAGAGACCCAGTACTTC.